Sequencing of this T cell receptor (beta chain) was carried out in a study of blood T cell repertoires in COVID-19 (dated by TCRdb to the early 2020s). Study-wide context: Collaborator samples came from the United States, Italy and Spain and covered acute and convalescent phases of COVID-19. A freely available public database, intended as a resource for researchers studying the immune response to SARS-CoV-2, is where the repertoires were released. The prospective study material was composed of cDNA or gDNA derived from T cells, B-cell-depleted T cells, or PBMCs. Subjects who had been exposed to COVID-19, were actively infected with it, or had recovered from it provided the deeply sampled blood TCRbeta repertoires that made up the dataset. Samples were obtained from the ongoing ImmuneRACE study (first 160 participants) and from 1,254 subjects provided by 6 global collaborators. Where HLA class I and class II types were available, the types were taken from metadata supplied by the sample provider, not from assay-based typing. Sample metadata almost always included a de-identified subject ID, COVID-19 status, age in years and sex.

TCRbeta CDR3 regions were amplified from genomic DNA using the immunoSEQ Assay, a bias-controlled multiplex PCR. The paper's data handling went like this. Nucleated cell counts per sample were estimated from amplification of reference gene primers within the assay. To quantify the absolute abundance of each unique TCRbeta CDR3 rearrangement, sequence reads were collapsed and filtered. For each sample, productive Simpson clonality was calculated as the square root of Simpson's diversity index across productive rearrangements. TCRdb retrieved this table from immuneACCESS and kept in-frame rearrangements only. Not all clones are present; in checked studies, unresolved V genes account for under half, and no reason is known for the remainder. The V and J calls and clone size were taken over from that table, and D and trimming were inferred from the DNA. The table for this sample lists some 200,000 clones; roughly 84% of them were counted only once. Together, the top ten hold roughly 6.9% of the sample.

As to this clone: Its target antigen remains unknown. No base quality information exists; no much larger clone differs at one position.

For CDR1 and CDR2, the germline V gene (reference sequence) lists DFQATT and SNEGSKA. The cysteine opens and the phenylalanine closes a CDR3 of 14 amino acids. The only DNA kept is the CDR3, 42 bases in frame from the first base. V has 3 bases trimmed and J has 10 bases trimmed; junction bases matching no gene number 7. In the prospective study, participants were about 18 to 100 years old, resided in 24 geographic areas of the United States, and were enrolled through a virtual design. In the prospective study, participants were assigned to cohorts based on the clinical history participants reported in a screening survey and a study questionnaire. ImmuneRACE Cohort 3 recovered participants were defined by two consecutive negative NP/OP PCR tests, healthcare professional clearance, or symptom resolution. In the prospective study, mobile phlebotomists collected whole blood, serum and a nasopharyngeal or oropharyngeal swab from each participant. Additional blood draws and questionnaires over an approximately two-month period could optionally be provided by prospective study participants. Before DNA extraction, blood samples from the prospective study were shipped at room temperature or frozen.

Paper-wide results and their limitations: The quantity of clinical and demographic metadata differed by source and by participant and was supplied without curation.

Sequenced sample: PBMCs or T cells enriched from blood (not recorded which). The clonotype was recovered from a man aged 40-49 years who had recovered from COVID-19. The rearrangement combines TRBV20-1 with TRBJ1-6; TRBD1 matches 9 bases in the middle. The sequenced DNA: TGCAGTGCTAGTCAGGGGACAGGGTCCTCACCCCTCCACTTT. This gives the protein CSASQGTGSSPLHF.